The entry that follows covers one TCR beta chain sequence. The data were taken from a study of beta chain features in type 1 diabetes. Reverse transcribing all isolated RNA meant expressed TCRB transcripts were sequenced. Sequenced by immunoSEQ multiplex PCR; TCRdb stores in-frame clones only, minus some. The sample holds 810,000 or so clones, about a sixth seen once. Trimming took off 4 bases at V and 6 bases at J, with 7 bases between the two ends. There are 11 residues in the CDR3. Germline V gives CDR1 MDHEN, CDR2 SYDVKM. The sample taken for sequencing was naive CD4+ T cells from blood. The sequence came from a woman aged 18-30 years in good health. The chain uses TRBV28 and TRBJ2-7; D unclear. The CDR3 spells CASSSGIEQYF. The CDR3 DNA reads TGTGCCAGCAGTTCGGGTATCGAGCAGTACTTC.